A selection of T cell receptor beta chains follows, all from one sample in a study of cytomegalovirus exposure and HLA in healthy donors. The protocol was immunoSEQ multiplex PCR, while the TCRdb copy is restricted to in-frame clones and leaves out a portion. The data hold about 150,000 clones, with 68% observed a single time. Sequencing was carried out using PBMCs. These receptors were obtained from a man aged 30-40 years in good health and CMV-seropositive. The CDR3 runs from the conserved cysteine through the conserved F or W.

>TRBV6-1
CASRLGPASNEQYF
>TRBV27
CASSLSGLSVGYTF
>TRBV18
CASSPRTSGRPETQYF
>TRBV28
CASSFEVIGNTIYF
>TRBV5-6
CASSLGGGWANEQYF
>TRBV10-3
CAISDPFRGDTQYF
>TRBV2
CASRGDSPRAFF
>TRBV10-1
CASSEGTSYVGELFF
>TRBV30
CAWGLGVDTQYF
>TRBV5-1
CASSSSGIDHEQYF
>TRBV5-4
CASSPPGYLGGNEQFF
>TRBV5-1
CASSWLGRGGYTF
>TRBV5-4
CASSTATGLREQFF
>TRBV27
CASSATDSTSFNYGYTF
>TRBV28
CASRSGQDSNQPQHF
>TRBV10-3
CAIRLSGSGDNEQFF
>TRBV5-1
CASSLGGAGFGSTEQFF
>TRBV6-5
CASSYLAASYNEQFF
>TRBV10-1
CASSPGTGKGYNEQFF
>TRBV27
CASGTGTPWEQYF
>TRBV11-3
CASSLQGQGAFGYTF
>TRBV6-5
CASSLGVNTGELFF
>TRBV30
CAWSPGTTYQETQYF
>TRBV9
CASSATSGSYNEQFF
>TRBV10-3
CAISVGDRGDSNQPQHF
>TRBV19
CASSWTSGRAASYNEQFF
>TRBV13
CASSPLAGSTDTQYF
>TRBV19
CASSMLARALHF
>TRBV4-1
CASSPRGSQETQYF
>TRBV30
CAWISQGAWTDTQYF
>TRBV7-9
CASSLSGAGNTGELFF
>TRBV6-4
CASSFSTEDTQYF
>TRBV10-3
CATRGGAGTNGELFF
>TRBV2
CASRRGAGANVLTF
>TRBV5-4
CASSLGGGNEKLFF